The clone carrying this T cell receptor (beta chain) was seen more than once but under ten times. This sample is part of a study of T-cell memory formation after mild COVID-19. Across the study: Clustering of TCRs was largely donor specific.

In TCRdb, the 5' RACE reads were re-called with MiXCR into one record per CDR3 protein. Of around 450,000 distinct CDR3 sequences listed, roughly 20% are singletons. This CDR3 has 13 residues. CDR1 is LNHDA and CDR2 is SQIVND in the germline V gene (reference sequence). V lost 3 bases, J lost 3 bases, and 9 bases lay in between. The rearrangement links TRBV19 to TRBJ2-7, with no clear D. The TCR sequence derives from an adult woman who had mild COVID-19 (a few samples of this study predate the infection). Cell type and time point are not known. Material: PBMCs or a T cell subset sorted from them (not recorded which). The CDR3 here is CASSISSSYEQYF. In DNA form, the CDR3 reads TGTGCCAGTAGTATTTCTTCTAGCTACGAGCAGTACTTC.